This T cell receptor beta chain comes out of a study of control samples from healthy donors and cancer patients. From germline, CDR1 is MNHEY and CDR2 SVGAGI. Trimming stripped 5 bases from V and 4 bases from J, with 8 bases between. This CDR3 comprises 12 residues. Data came from immunoSEQ multiplex PCR; TCRdb stores just in-frame clones and leaves some out. The sample includes around 150,000 clones, nearly 96% of them seen just once. The V call is TRBV6-5, the J call TRBJ1-2; no clear D gene. The TCR sequence derives from a woman aged 25-40 years in good health. Sequenced input: blood. The CDR3 loop is CASSPRTYGYTF. The CDR3, as DNA: TGTGCCAGCAGTCCCCGGACCTATGGCTACACCTTC.